This is a list of T cell receptor beta chains from one sample in a study of T-cell reconstitution after alpha-beta-depleted transplantation in children. TCRdb re-called the PCR reads through MiXCR, storing one row per CDR3 protein. The table lists about 470,000 distinct CDR3 sequences, about 40% of them singletons, with roughly a quarter in the top ten. The starting material was PBMCs, obtained before TCRalphabeta/CD19-depleted stem cell transplant. All receptors derive from a girl aged 2 to 9 with aplastic anemia, due to receive a stem cell transplant. Both conserved end residues are part of each CDR3.

TRBV29-1 | CSAGGGRARETQYF
TRBV18 | CASSENSGANVLTF
TRBV10-3 | CAISGAGVNTEAFF
TRBV12-3/TRBV12-4 | CASRPPGLAGVGEQFF
TRBV28 | CASSLTSPHEQFF
TRBV6-5 | CASSILAGDYNEQFF
TRBV18 | CASSPLSPQRESSEQFF
TRBV20-1 | CSARDPSGTDTQYF
TRBV20-1 | CSARDWGTGYANEQFF
TRBV20-1 | CSASSTGTGVNEQFF
TRBV5-1 | CASSSGLAGVREQYF
TRBV20-1 | CSALSSNTGELFF
TRBV20-1 | CSAREYQETQYF
TRBV10-3 | CAISALSGYNTDTQYF
TRBV11-2 | CASSWVPGQGTEAFF
TRBV20-1 | CCARDLQLADYNEQFF
TRBV20-1 | CSAEDDRTYGYTF
TRBV7-9 | CASSFLPTDTQYF
TRBV29-1 | CSMGGLAGSTQYF
TRBV7-2 | CASSPQTGIADTQYF
TRBV7-2 | CASSFNGGPSDTQYF
TRBV20-1 | CSARELAASSYNEQFF
TRBV29-1 | CSAIPIGRVGETQYF
TRBV20-1 | CSAPGDSTYEQYF
TRBV5-1 | CASSLTVSGELFF
TRBV28 | CAPREQYF
TRBV7-3 | CASSWLAGGLNEQFF
TRBV28 | CASSAPGQGARYEQYF
TRBV18 | CASSPMSGDYNEQFF
TRBV18 | CASSEAGDTEAFF
TRBV29-1 | CSVLESGANVLTF
TRBV12-3/TRBV12-4 | CASSFVVQETQYF
TRBV7-9 | CASSRGQGDEKLFF
TRBV20-1 | CSAPWGGENHGYTF
TRBV20-1 | CSARDWETGELFF
TRBV20-1 | CSARSGNAYNEQFF
TRBV2 | CASSEALAVYNEQFF
TRBV27 | CASSHGISYEQYF
TRBV27 | CASSPGSHQSEQFF
TRBV20-1 | CSATTSAGTDTQYF
TRBV7-8 | CASSPLGGSDEQFF
TRBV6-5 | CASSYSLSPLRPTEAFF
TRBV30 | CAGDSYNEQFF
TRBV30 | CAWTGFQYGYTF
TRBV6-5 | CASSYPSTDTQYF
TRBV19 | CASSSGLAGGSSYNEQFF
TRBV11-2 | CASSFRREINTGELFF
TRBV18 | CASSPLAAKETQYF
TRBV20-1 | CSAPKGGLANNNEQFF
TRBV4-3 | CASSPLTGPYNEQFF
TRBV5-5 | CASSSTTWTGDTEAFF
TRBV28 | CASRDTGQGSYEQYF
TRBV20-1 | CSARGTGGNDNQPQHF
TRBV20-1 | CSARGDRGNEQFF
TRBV5-1 | CASSWTVSGANVLTF
TRBV3-1 | CASSRASGGGPETQYF
TRBV11-2 | CASSPQGATDTQYF
TRBV15 | CATSPRGVSNQPQHF